Following are 9 T cell receptor beta chains from one sample sequenced in a study of beta chain features in type 1 diabetes. Whole-study results and caveats: Across all four CD4+ subsets, people with type 1 diabetes showed modestly shorter TCRB CDR3s.

Every bit of the isolated RNA underwent reverse transcription, so sequencing read expressed TCRB transcripts. Sequencing was performed with immunoSEQ multiplex PCR; in TCRdb, only in-frame clones are kept and a portion is missing. Of some 700,000 clones detected, over 10% appear once; the ten largest clones hold about 0.02%. Their antigens are not known. Sequencing was carried out using naive CD4+ T cells from blood. The receptors here all came from a young man with type 1 diabetes.

The chain couples TRBV5-1 to TRBJ2-3; no clear D. This CDR3 is built from 14 residues. Germline CDR1 reads SGHRS; CDR2 reads YFSETQ. Trimming stripped 1 base from V and 6 bases from J, with 12 bases between. The CDR3 nucleotides read TGCGCCAGCAGCTTGACCAACTCAGAGGATACGCAGTATTTT. Translation gives CASSLTNSEDTQYF.

This rearrangement joins TRBV11-2 to TRBJ2-1, with 7 bases identical to TRBD1. V lost 5 bases to trimming and J lost 5 bases; unmatched junction nucleotides: 9. The CDR3 spans 15 residues. Germline V gene sequence: CDR1 SGHAT, CDR2 FQNNGV. CDR3 nucleotides: TGTGCCAGCAGCCCCGACAGGGTCTCGGACAATGAGCAGTTCTTC. As protein: CASSPDRVSDNEQFF.

The sample holds a few counts of this clone. J is TRBJ1-2 and V is TRBV30; the D gene is possibly TRBD1 (5 bases). CDR1 and CDR2 (germline): GTSNPN, SVGIG (reference sequence). Trimming took off 3 bases at V and 7 bases at J, with 18 bases between the two ends. The CDR3 has 14 residues. Here the CDR3 reads CAWRGVSVFFGYTF. The CDR3 DNA reads as TGTGCCTGGAGAGGGGTTTCAGTTTTCTTTGGCTACACCTTC.

The chain combines TRBV6-1 with TRBJ1-5, with TRBD1 identical over 7 bases. The CDR3 is made up of 14 amino acids. CDR1 is MNHNS, CDR2 SASEGT, per germline. With 8 bases clipped from V and 5 bases from J, the junction kept 9 bases outside the gene matches. For the CDR3, the DNA is TGTGCCAGCCTTCTAGACAGGGCGTATCAGCCCCAGCATTTT. Amino acids: CASLLDRAYQPQHF.

This clone has a handful of counts. The gene calls are TRBV7-2 and TRBJ1-1; D is unresolved. The CDR3 is 14 residues long. Germline-derived CDR1 and CDR2 are SGHTA and FQGNSA. V was pared by 5 bases and J by 1 base, with 11 bases between. The CDR3 spells CASSLLRQNTEAFF. CDR3 DNA: TGTGCCAGCAGCCTCTTGCGGCAGAACACTGAAGCTTTCTTT.

This clone occurred a few times. The chain uses TRBV30 and TRBJ1-2; no definite D call. With 4 bases removed from V and 5 bases from J, the gap between germline ends came to 11 bases. This CDR3 spans 12 amino acids. From germline, CDR1 is GTSNPN and CDR2 SVGIG (reference sequence). The DNA of the CDR3 is TGTGCCTGGAAGCAGGTCTATTATGGCTACACCTTC. Translating gives CAWKQVYYGYTF.

In its sample, this clone was seen a few times. V usage is TRBV16 and J usage is TRBJ1-2; 8 bases map to TRBD1. CDR1 is KGHSY, CDR2 FQNENV, per germline. The CDR3 covers 14 residues. Unmatched junction bases numbered 6, after V lost 1 base and J lost 8 bases. CDR3 nucleotides: TGTGCCAGCAGCCAATTCCAGGGGGCAGGCGGCTACACCTTC. Translation gives CASSQFQGAGGYTF.

This clone was recorded a few times. The chain couples TRBV6-5 to TRBJ2-7, with D possibly matching TRBD1 (6 bases). The CDR3 runs 14 residues. Germline V gene sequence: CDR1 MNHEY, CDR2 SVGAGI. Deletions cut 4 bases from V and 3 bases from J, with 13 bases between. CDR3 protein: CASSLGQPIYEQYF. The DNA of the CDR3 is TGTGCCAGCAGTTTAGGACAGCCTATCTACGAGCAGTACTTC.

On this clone: Other nucleotide sequences from this sample produce the same CDR3. The V and J genes are TRBV29-1 and TRBJ2-2, with 7 bases identical to TRBD2. Germline V gene sequence: CDR1 SQVTM, CDR2 ANQGSEA. CDR3 length: 14 residues. Trimming cost V 0 bases and J 9 bases; bases outside gene matches: 7. CDR3 protein: CSVEDRGGERELFF. DNA for the CDR3: TGCAGCGTTGAAGATCGTGGGGGGGAGAGGGAGCTGTTTTTT.